This entry lists 22 T cell receptor beta chains sequenced from one sample in a study of T cell clonality in common variable immunodeficiency. Generated by immunoSEQ multiplex PCR, the TCRdb table keeps only in-frame clones and is missing some. This sample has about 44,000 clones, each found more than once. Sequenced sample: peripheral blood mononuclear cells. Receptors were obtained from a person aged 18-70 years in good health.

This clone was counted many times. The read ends 3 residues before the CDR3 terminus; that terminus is restored from the germline J gene. The chain joins TRBV14 to TRBJ1-1; a possible D gene is TRBD1 (5 bases). Trimming removed 3 bases at V and 0 bases at J, with 8 bases between. Germline-derived CDR1 and CDR2 are SGHDN and FVKESK. The CDR3 is made up of 14 amino acids. The CDR3 bases that were read are TGTGCCAGCAGCCAGGCAGGGATGAACACTGAA. Translated: CASSQAGMNTE. The CDR3 in its entirety is CASSQAGMNTEAFF.

This clone was counted ten times or more. The CDR3 end lies 3 residues beyond the end of the read and is filled in from the germline J gene. The rearrangement links TRBV2 to TRBJ2-7; D remains unclear. V gave up 0 bases and J gave up 3 bases, with 9 bases separating them. This CDR3 is 14 amino acids long. Germline V gene sequence: CDR1 SNHLY, CDR2 FYNNEI. The CDR3 loop is CASSEARALYEQYF. The sequenced part of the CDR3 DNA is TGTGCCAGCAGTGAAGCACGCGCCCTCTACGAG.

This clone was detected ten times or more. The read ends 3 residues early relative to the CDR3; the germline J gene fills the gap. The chain employs TRBV20-1 and TRBJ2-1, with D perhaps matching TRBD2 (6 bases). CDR1 is DFQATT and CDR2 is SNEGSKA in the germline V gene (reference sequence). This CDR3 spans 13 amino acids. V was cut by 1 base and J by 5 bases, with 9 bases left in between. Here the CDR3 reads CSARVLAHNEQFF. The CDR3 bases that were read are TGCAGTGCTAGAGTACTAGCTCACAATGAG.

This clone occurred many times. The read terminates 3 residues ahead of where the CDR3 ends, so the germline J gene completes it. The rearrangement joins TRBV19 to TRBJ1-5; 10 nucleotides agree with TRBD1. CDR3 length: 18 amino acids. The ends lost 4 bases at V and 0 bases at J; junction bases unmatched: 9. Per the germline V gene, CDR1 is LNHDA and CDR2 is SQIVND (reference sequence). The CDR3 DNA, read in part, is TGTGCCAGTAGTACCTACCGGGACAGGGGATATAGCAATCAGCCC. It specifies CASSTYRDRGYSNQP. The whole CDR3 is CASSTYRDRGYSNQPQHF.

This clone was found many times. A junction end diverges from the germline sequence, so it may reflect a read error. The sequenced fragment ends 3 residues before the CDR3 boundary, so the rest is inferred from the germline J gene. The V call is TRBV7-6, the J call TRBJ1-1; D not resolved. The CDR3 extends over 12 amino acids. Germline V gene data show CDR1 as SGHVS and CDR2 as FNYEAQ. The CDR3 loop is CASSSRNTEAFF. The CDR3 bases that were read are TGTGCTAGCAGCTCCAGGAACACTGAA.

The table lists this clone with many counts. The read is 3 residues too short to cover the CDR3 end, so that end is filled in from the germline J gene. The chain employs TRBV7-8 and TRBJ2-4; 7 nucleotides align to TRBD1. Germline CDR1 reads SGHVS; CDR2 reads FQNEAQ. There are 17 residues in the CDR3. The part of the CDR3 DNA that was read is TGTGCCAGCAGCTTAGCCTTCCCCGACAGGGAAGGTCAGCCT. It yields the protein CASSLAFPDREGQP. The full CDR3 reads CASSLAFPDREGQPQYF. The full variable domain, completed using reference TRBV7-8 and TRBJ2-4, is GAGVSQSPRYKVAKRGQDVALRCDPISGHVSLFWYQQALGQGPEFLTYFQNEAQLDKSGLPSDRFFAERPEGSVSTLKIQRTQQEDSAVYLCASSLAFPDREGQPQYFGAGTRLSVL.

This clone was detected many times. The CDR3 extends 3 residues past the end of the read, so its final part is completed from the germline J gene. V usage is TRBV20-1 and J usage is TRBJ2-5; D gene ambiguous. This CDR3 contains 10 residues. Germline lookup yields CDR1 DFQATT and CDR2 SNEGSKA (reference sequence). V lost 6 bases and J lost 5, with 7 bases in between. The CDR3: CSARWETQYF. CDR3 DNA, as far as it was read: TGCAGTGCCCGGTGGGAGACC.

This clone was found many times. Here the CDR3 reads CASSAGSSFYNSPLHF. CDR3 DNA, as far as it was read: TGTGCCAGCAGTGCTGGCAGTTCCTTCTATAATTCACCC. This chain connects TRBV6-1 to TRBJ1-6; no clear D. The read terminates 3 residues before the CDR3 end, so the remaining end is supplied by the germline J gene. Per germline, CDR1 MNHNS and CDR2 SASEGT. V lost 4 bases and J lost 3, with 13 bases in between. The CDR3 has 16 residues.

This clone has ten or more counts. The CDR3 end lies 3 residues beyond the end of the read and is filled in from the germline J gene. V gene TRBV5-5 combines with J gene TRBJ2-4; D perhaps matches TRBD1 (7 bases). Per the germline V gene, CDR1 is SGHKS and CDR2 is YYEKEE (reference sequence). V was clipped by 3 bases and J by 9 bases, with 16 bases between them. CDR3 length: 14 residues. The CDR3 loop is CASSSLQGTGIQYF. The sequenced CDR3 bases are TGTGCCAGCAGCTCCTTACAGGGGACTGGCATT.

There are many counts of this clone. The CDR3 is cut off 3 residues early in the read; its end comes from the germline J gene. The rearrangement joins TRBV7-3 to TRBJ1-1; 7 bases agree with TRBD1. This CDR3 is 19 amino acids long. Germline V gene data show CDR1 as SGHTA and CDR2 as FQGTGA. With V trimmed by 5 bases and J by 1 base, 19 bases remained unmatched. Partial CDR3 DNA: TGTGCCAGCAGCATAAGGGGGCTGGGGGTTGGGGTCCAGAACACTGAA. Residues: CASSIRGLGVGVQNTE. The whole CDR3 sequence is CASSIRGLGVGVQNTEAFF.

In its sample, this clone was seen many times. The CDR3 extends 3 residues past the end of the read, so its final part is completed from the germline J gene. The chain uses TRBV7-2 and TRBJ2-5; 8 positions match TRBD1. V lost 4 bases, J lost 4 bases, and 5 bases stayed unmatched. From germline, CDR1 is SGHTA and CDR2 FQGNSA. The CDR3 has 14 residues. The sequenced part of the CDR3 DNA is TGTGCCAGCAGCTCCCGGACAGGGCGAGAGACC. Residues: CASSSRTGRET. The whole CDR3 protein is CASSSRTGRETQYF.

This clone has at least ten counts. The read falls 3 residues short of the CDR3 end, and the missing part is taken from the germline J gene. This rearrangement joins TRBV5-1 to TRBJ2-7; 7 nucleotides match TRBD1. V was pared by 0 bases and J by 3 bases, with 3 bases of the junction left unmatched. The germline CDR1 and CDR2 sequences are SGHRS and YFSETQ. The CDR3 loop spans 14 amino acids. The sequenced part of the CDR3 DNA is TGCGCCAGCAGCTTGGGGACAGGACGCTACGAG. Its translation is CASSLGTGRYE. In full, the CDR3 reads CASSLGTGRYEQYF.

This clone was counted many times. The read terminates 3 residues before the CDR3 end, so the remaining end is supplied by the germline J gene. The V gene is TRBV28, the J gene TRBJ1-1; perhaps TRBD1 as D (6 bases). CDR3 length: 12 amino acids. CDR1 and CDR2 (germline): MDHEN, SYDVKM. V shed 10 bases and J shed 3 bases, with 12 bases lying between them. The CDR3: CATKSGDTEAFF. CDR3 DNA, as far as it was read: TGTGCCACCAAATCAGGGGACACTGAA. The variable domain in full, completed from reference TRBV28 and TRBJ1-1, reads DVKVTQSSRYLVKRTGEKVFLECVQDMDHENMFWYRQDPGLGLRLIYFSYDVKMKEKGDIPEGYSVSREKKERFSLILESASTNQTSMYLCATKSGDTEAFFGQGTRLTVV.

This clone was detected ten times or more. The read terminates 3 residues before the CDR3 end, so the remaining end is supplied by the germline J gene. The chain recombines TRBV7-9 with TRBJ1-1; unclear D gene. The CDR3 length is 14 residues. The germline gives CDR1 SEHNR, CDR2 FQNEAQ (reference sequence). With 0 bases removed from V and 1 base from J, the gap between germline ends came to 6 bases. The chain's CDR3 is CASSLAHGNTEAFF. The sequenced part of the CDR3 DNA is TGTGCCAGCAGCTTAGCTCACGGGAACACTGAA.

This clone has a count of ten or more. The CDR3 extends 3 residues past the end of the read, so its final part is completed from the germline J gene. The V and J genes are TRBV19 and TRBJ2-1, with 7 bases matching TRBD2. Germline V gives CDR1 LNHDA, CDR2 SQIVND (reference sequence). The CDR3 spans 13 residues. Trimming at V came to 3 bases and at J to 7 bases, leaving 3 bases not matched to a gene. The CDR3 loop is CASSIGGTNEQFF. The CDR3 DNA, read in part, is TGTGCCAGTAGTATCGGGGGGACGAATGAG.

This clone was recorded at least ten times. The missing CDR3 end, 3 residues past where the read stops, is filled in from the germline J gene. The chain couples TRBV18 to TRBJ2-6; 9 bases fit TRBD2. This CDR3 spans 18 amino acids. V gave up 1 base and J gave up 0 bases; unmatched junction bases: 4. The germline V gene has CDR1 KGHSH and CDR2 LQKENI. CDR3: CASSPQGLAPSGANVLTF. Partial CDR3 DNA: TGTGCCAGCTCACCACAGGGACTAGCCCCCTCTGGGGCCAACGTC. Complete variable domain (other parts from reference TRBV18 and TRBJ2-6): NAGVMQNPRHLVRRRGQEARLRCSPMKGHSHVYWYRQLPEEGLKFMVYLQKENIIDESGMPKERFSAEFPKEGPSILRIQQVVRGDSAAYFCASSPQGLAPSGANVLTFGAGSRLTVL.

This clone was recorded at least ten times. The CDR3 goes on 3 residues after the read ends, and that part is filled in from the germline J gene. V usage is TRBV6-2 or TRBV6-3 and J usage is TRBJ1-5, with unresolved D. Germline CDR1 is MNHEY and CDR2 is SVGEGT. V lost 3 bases to trimming and J lost 1 base, with 10 bases between them. The CDR3 is 15 residues long. The covered CDR3 bases are TGTGCCAGCAGTTATGCGTCATCGAGCAATCAGCCC. This encodes CASSYASSSNQP. The CDR3 in full is CASSYASSSNQPQHF.

This clone occurred many times. The read halts 3 residues ahead of the CDR3 end, with the missing end drawn from the germline J gene. The chain combines TRBV13 with TRBJ2-2, with 8 bases matching TRBD2. The CDR3 sequence is 14 residues long. Germline V gene lookup returns CDR1 PRHDT and CDR2 FYEKMQ (reference sequence). V lost 4 bases and J lost 4; bases outside the gene matches: 2. The sequenced part of the CDR3 DNA is TGTGCCAGCAGCTCCGGGACTAGCACCGGGGAG. It codes for CASSSGTSTGE. The CDR3 reads in full as CASSSGTSTGELFF.

Many counts were recorded for this clone. The missing CDR3 end, 3 residues past where the read stops, is filled in from the germline J gene. The gene calls are TRBV5-1 and TRBJ1-1; 9 bases map to TRBD1. The germline CDR1 and CDR2 sequences are SGHRS and YFSETQ. This CDR3 is built from 15 residues. V dropped 2 bases and J dropped 4; count of bases not matched to a gene: 6. The sequenced part of the CDR3 DNA is TGCGCCAGCAGCTTCCTACAGGGGGCGGGCACTGAA. Translated: CASSFLQGAGTE. The full CDR3 reads CASSFLQGAGTEAFF. The entire variable domain, with the rest obtained from reference TRBV5-1 and TRBJ1-1, is as follows: KAGVTQTPRYLIKTRGQQVTLSCSPISGHRSVSWYQQTPGQGLQFLFEYFSETQRNKGNFPGRFSGRQFSNSRSEMNVSTLELGDSALYLCASSFLQGAGTEAFFGQGTRLTVV.

This clone appeared many times. CDR3 DNA, as far as it was read: TGCAGTGCTCTCGTCGGGAGGCGGGGGGCTAACTATGGC. Protein: CSALVGRRGANYG. The entire CDR3 sequence reads CSALVGRRGANYGYTF. The chain combines TRBV20-1 with TRBJ1-2; TRBD1 might be the D (5 bases). The read ends 3 residues early relative to the CDR3; the germline J gene fills the gap. The CDR3 length is 16 residues. Germline V lookup: CDR1 DFQATT, CDR2 SNEGSKA (reference sequence). V shed 5 bases and J shed 0 bases, with 19 bases lying between them.

This clone was seen more than once but under ten times. From the germline J gene comes the end of the CDR3, since the read stops 3 residues before it. The rearrangement joins TRBV19 to TRBJ1-5; D unclear. Germline CDR1 is LNHDA and CDR2 is SQIVND (reference sequence). CDR3 length: 15 amino acids. V gave up 5 bases and J gave up 0 bases, with 11 bases separating them. The sequenced CDR3 bases are TGTGCCAGTAGTTTTCGGGGAAATAGCAATCAGCCC. It encodes CASSFRGNSNQP. The complete CDR3 sequence is CASSFRGNSNQPQHF. Combining the CDR3 with reference TRBV19 and TRBJ1-5 gives the whole variable domain DGGITQSPKYLFRKEGQNVTLSCEQNLNHDAMYWYRQDPGQGLRLIYYSQIVNDFQKGDIAEGYSVSREKKESFPLTVTSAQKNPTAFYLCASSFRGNSNQPQHFGDGTRLSIL.

This clone showed up many times. The read ends 3 residues early relative to the CDR3; the germline J gene fills the gap. V gene TRBV24-1 combines with J gene TRBJ2-5, with TRBD1 identical over 7 bases. Germline trimming cut 10 bases from V and 5 bases from J; bases unmatched to any gene: 9. The germline V gene has CDR1 KGHDR and CDR2 SFDVKD. The CDR3 extends over 13 amino acids. CDR3 sequence reads: CATGGRGLETQYF. Partial CDR3 DNA: TGTGCCACAGGCGGCAGGGGGTTGGAGACC.